This T cell receptor beta chain was observed in a study of T cell changes during pregnancy in multiple sclerosis. Germline trimming cut 8 bases from V and 1 base from J; bases unmatched to any gene: 15. This CDR3 is built from 18 residues. The germline gives CDR1 MNHEY, CDR2 SMNVEV (reference sequence). Data came from immunoSEQ multiplex PCR; TCRdb stores just in-frame clones and leaves some out. Of 70,000 to 95,000 clones listed, just over 90% are singletons. The source is a female donor with multiple sclerosis, enrolled in a pregnancy study. The source material was CD4+ T cells from peripheral blood mononuclear cells, sampled in the second trimester of pregnancy. The chain carries TRBV27 and TRBJ2-4, with 9 bases that match TRBD2. CDR3 residues: CASLPIWREGWAKNIQYF. The DNA of the CDR3 is TGTGCCAGCCTCCCCATATGGCGGGAGGGCTGGGCCAAAAACATTCAGTACTTC.